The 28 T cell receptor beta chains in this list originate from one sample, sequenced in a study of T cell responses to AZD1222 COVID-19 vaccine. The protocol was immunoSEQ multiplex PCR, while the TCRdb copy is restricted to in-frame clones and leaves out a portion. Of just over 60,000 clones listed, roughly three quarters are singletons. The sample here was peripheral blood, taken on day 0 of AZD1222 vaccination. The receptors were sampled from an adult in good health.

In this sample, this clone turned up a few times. Written as DNA, the CDR3 is TGTGCCAGCAGTTACGGAACAGGGAGCTCCTACAATGAGCAGTTCTTC. Its protein is CASSYGTGSSYNEQFF. The V and J genes are TRBV6-2 or TRBV6-3 and TRBJ2-1; the D gene is possibly TRBD1 (6 bases). This CDR3 has 16 residues. CDR1 and CDR2 from the germline V gene are MNHEY and SVGEGT. V dropped 2 bases and J dropped 0 bases, with 11 bases sitting between them.

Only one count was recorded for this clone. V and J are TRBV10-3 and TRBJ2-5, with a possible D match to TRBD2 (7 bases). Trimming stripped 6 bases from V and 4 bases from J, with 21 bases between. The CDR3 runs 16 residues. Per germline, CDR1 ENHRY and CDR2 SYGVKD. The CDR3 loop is CAIRIGGGDSTETQYF. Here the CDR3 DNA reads TGTGCCATCAGGATTGGAGGGGGGGACTCTACAGAGACCCAGTACTTC.

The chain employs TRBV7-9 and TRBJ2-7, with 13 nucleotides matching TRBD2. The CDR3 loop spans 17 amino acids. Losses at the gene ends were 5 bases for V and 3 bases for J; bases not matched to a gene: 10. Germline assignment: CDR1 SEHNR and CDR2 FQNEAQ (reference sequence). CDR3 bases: TGTGCCAGCAGCGTTACTAGCGGGGGGGCTTCATTCTACGAGCAGTACTTC. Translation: CASSVTSGGASFYEQYF. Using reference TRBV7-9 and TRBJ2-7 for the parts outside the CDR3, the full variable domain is DTGVSQNPRHKITKRGQNVTFRCDPISEHNRLYWYRQTLGQGPEFLTYFQNEAQLEKSRLLSDRFSAERPKGSFSTLEIQRTEQGDSAMYLCASSVTSGGASFYEQYFGPGTRLTVT.

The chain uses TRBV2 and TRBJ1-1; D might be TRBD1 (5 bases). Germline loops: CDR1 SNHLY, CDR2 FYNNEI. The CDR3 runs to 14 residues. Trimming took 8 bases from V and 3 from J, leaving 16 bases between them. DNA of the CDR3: TGTGCCAGCCGGGACCCCCAGGGTCACACTGAAGCTTTCTTT. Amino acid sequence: CASRDPQGHTEAFF.

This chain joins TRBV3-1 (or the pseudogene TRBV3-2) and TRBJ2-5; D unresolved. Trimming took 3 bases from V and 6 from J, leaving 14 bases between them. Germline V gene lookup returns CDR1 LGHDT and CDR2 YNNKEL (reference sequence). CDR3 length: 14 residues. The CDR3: CASSQSGLSQTQYF. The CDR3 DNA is TGTGCCAGCAGCCAGTCAGGCCTCAGTCAGACCCAGTACTTC.

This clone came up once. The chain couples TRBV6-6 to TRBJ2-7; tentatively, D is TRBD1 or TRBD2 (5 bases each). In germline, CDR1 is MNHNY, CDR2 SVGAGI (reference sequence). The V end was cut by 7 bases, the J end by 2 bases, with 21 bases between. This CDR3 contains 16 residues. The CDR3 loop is CASTLAPGAVPYEQYF. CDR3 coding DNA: TGTGCCAGCACATTGGCCCCCGGGGCAGTTCCCTACGAGCAGTACTTC.

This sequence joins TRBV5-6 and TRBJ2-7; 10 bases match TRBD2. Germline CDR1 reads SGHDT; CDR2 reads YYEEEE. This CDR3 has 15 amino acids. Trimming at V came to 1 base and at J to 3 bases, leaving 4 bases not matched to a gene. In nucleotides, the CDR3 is TGTGCCAGCAGCTTGATAGGGACTAGCGACTACGAGCAGTACTTC. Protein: CASSLIGTSDYEQYF.

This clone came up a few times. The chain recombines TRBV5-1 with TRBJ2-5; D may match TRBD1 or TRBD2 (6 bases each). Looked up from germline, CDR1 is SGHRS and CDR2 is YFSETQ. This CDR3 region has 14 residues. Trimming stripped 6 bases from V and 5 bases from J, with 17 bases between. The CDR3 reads CASTGGTERETQYF. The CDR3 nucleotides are TGCGCCAGCACCGGGGGCACGGAAAGGGAGACCCAGTACTTC.

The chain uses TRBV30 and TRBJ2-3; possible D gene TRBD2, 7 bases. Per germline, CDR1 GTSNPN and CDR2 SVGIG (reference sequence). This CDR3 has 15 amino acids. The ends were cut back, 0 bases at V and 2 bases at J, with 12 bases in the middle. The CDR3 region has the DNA TGTGCCTGGAGTGTAGGGGCGGGGGCCACAGATACGCAGTATTTT. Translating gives CAWSVGAGATDTQYF.

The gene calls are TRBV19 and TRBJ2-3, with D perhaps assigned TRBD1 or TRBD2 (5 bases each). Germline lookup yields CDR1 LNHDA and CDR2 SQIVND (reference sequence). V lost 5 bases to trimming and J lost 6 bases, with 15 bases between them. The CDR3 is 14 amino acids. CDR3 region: CASSAGTYTDTQYF. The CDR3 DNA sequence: TGTGCCAGTAGTGCTGGGACCTACACGGATACGCAGTATTTT. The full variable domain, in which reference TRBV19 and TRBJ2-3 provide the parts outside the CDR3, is DGGITQSPKYLFRKEGQNVTLSCEQNLNHDAMYWYRQDPGQGLRLIYYSQIVNDFQKGDIAEGYSVSREKKESFPLTVTSAQKNPTAFYLCASSAGTYTDTQYFGPGTRLTVL.

CDR3 nucleotide sequence: TGTGCCAGCAGTTCCGGGGCCTACGAGCAGTACTTC. Protein sequence: CASSSGAYEQYF. V is TRBV6-5 and J is TRBJ2-7; D may be TRBD2 (5 bases). Germline CDR1 reads MNHEY; CDR2 reads SVGAGI. V was cut by 4 bases and J by 2 bases, with 6 bases left in between. The CDR3 spans 12 residues.

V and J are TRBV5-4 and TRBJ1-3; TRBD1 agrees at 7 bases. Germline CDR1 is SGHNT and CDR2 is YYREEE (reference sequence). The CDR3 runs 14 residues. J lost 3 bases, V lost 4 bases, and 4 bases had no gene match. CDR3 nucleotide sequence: TGTGCCAGCAGCCCAGGGGGATTTGGAAACACCATATATTTT. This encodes CASSPGGFGNTIYF.

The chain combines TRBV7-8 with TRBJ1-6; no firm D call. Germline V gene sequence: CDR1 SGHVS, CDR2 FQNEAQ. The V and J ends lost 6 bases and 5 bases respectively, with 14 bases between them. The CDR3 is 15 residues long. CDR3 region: CASSYSATDNSPLHF. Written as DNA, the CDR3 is TGTGCCAGCAGTTATTCCGCTACGGATAATTCACCCCTCCACTTT.

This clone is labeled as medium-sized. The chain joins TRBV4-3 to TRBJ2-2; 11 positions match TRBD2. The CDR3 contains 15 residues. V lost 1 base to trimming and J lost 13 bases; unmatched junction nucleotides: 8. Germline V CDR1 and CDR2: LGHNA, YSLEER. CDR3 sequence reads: CASSQGLAGGQRLFF. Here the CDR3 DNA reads TGCGCCAGCAGCCAAGGGTTAGCGGGGGGGCAAAGGCTGTTTTTT.

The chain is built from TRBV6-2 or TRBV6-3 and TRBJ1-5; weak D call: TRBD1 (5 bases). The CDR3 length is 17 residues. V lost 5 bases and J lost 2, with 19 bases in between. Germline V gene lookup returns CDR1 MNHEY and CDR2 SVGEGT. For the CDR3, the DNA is TGTGCCAGCAGTCTCTTTTTGCGGGGCGAGGGCAATCAGCCCCAGCATTTT. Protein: CASSLFLRGEGNQPQHF.

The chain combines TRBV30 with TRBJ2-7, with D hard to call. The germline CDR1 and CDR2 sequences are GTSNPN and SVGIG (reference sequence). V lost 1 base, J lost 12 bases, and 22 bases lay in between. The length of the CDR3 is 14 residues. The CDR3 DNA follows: TGTGCCTGGAGTGAGGGCACCGGGCCCGATTACCGGTACTTC. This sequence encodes CAWSEGTGPDYRYF.

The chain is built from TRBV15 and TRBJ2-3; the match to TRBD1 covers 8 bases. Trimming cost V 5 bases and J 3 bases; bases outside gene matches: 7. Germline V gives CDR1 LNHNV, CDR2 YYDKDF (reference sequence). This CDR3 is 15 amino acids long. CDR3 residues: CATSLRQGSTDTQYF. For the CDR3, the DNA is TGTGCCACCAGCCTCCGACAGGGGAGTACAGATACGCAGTATTTT.

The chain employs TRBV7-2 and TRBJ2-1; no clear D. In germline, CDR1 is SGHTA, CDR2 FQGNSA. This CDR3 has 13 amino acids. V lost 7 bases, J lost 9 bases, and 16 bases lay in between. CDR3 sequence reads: CASTSRVGSEQFF. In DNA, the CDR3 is TGTGCCAGCACCTCAAGGGTCGGAAGTGAGCAGTTCTTC.

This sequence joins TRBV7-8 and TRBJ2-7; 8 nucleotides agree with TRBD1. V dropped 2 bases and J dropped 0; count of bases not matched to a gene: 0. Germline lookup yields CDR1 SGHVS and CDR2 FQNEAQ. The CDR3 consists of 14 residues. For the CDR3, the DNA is TGTGCCAGCAGCTTACAGGGGGCCTCCTACGAGCAGTACTTC. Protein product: CASSLQGASYEQYF.

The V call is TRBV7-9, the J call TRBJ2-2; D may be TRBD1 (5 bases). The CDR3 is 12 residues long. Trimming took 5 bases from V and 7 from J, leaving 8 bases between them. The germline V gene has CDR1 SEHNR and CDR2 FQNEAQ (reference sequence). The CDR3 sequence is CASSPQGGELFF. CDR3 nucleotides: TGTGCCAGCAGCCCCCAGGGCGGGGAGCTGTTTTTT.

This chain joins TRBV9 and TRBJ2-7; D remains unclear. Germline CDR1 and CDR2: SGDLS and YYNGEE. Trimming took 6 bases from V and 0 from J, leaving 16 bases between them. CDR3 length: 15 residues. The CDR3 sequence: CASISITRSSYEQYF. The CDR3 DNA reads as TGTGCCAGCATCAGTATTACTCGGAGCTCCTACGAGCAGTACTTC.

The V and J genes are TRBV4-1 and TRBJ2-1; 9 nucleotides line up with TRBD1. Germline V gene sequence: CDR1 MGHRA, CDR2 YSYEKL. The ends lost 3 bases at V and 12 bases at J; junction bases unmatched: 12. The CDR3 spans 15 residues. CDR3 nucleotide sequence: TGCGCCAGCAGCCAGACAGGGGGAACTGGGTTGATGCAGTTCTTC. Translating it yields CASSQTGGTGLMQFF.

DNA of the CDR3: TGTGCCAGCAGCTATGGGGATGAGCAGTTCTTC. Its protein product is CASSYGDEQFF. The chain uses TRBV7-9 and TRBJ2-1; no definite D call. The CDR3 length is 11 residues. V gave up 4 bases and J gave up 8 bases, with 6 bases separating them. The V gene's germline CDR1 is SEHNR and CDR2 FQNEAQ (reference sequence).

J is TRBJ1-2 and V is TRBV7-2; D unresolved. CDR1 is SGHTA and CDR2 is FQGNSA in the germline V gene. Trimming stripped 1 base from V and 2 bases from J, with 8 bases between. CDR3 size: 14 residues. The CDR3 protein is CASSLDLGNYGYTF. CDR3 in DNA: TGTGCCAGCAGCTTAGATCTGGGGAACTATGGCTACACCTTC.

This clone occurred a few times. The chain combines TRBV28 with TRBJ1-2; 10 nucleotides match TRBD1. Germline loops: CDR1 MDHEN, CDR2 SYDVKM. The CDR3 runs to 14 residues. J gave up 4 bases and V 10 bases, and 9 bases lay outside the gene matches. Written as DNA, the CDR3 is TGTGCCACCCTACGGGACAGGGGTGGCTATGGCTACACCTTC. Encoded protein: CATLRDRGGYGYTF.

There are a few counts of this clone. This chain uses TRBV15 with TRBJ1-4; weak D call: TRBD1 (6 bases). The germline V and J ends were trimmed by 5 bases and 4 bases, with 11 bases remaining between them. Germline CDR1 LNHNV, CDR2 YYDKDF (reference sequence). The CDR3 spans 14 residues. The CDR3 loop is CATSLRTVNEKLFF. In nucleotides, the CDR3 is TGTGCCACCAGCCTGAGGACAGTTAATGAAAAACTGTTTTTT. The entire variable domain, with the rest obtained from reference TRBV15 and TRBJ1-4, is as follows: DAMVIQNPRYQVTQFGKPVTLSCSQTLNHNVMYWYQQKSSQAPKLLFHYYDKDFNNEADTPDNFQSRRPNTSFCFLDIRSPGLGDTAMYLCATSLRTVNEKLFFGSGTQLSVL.

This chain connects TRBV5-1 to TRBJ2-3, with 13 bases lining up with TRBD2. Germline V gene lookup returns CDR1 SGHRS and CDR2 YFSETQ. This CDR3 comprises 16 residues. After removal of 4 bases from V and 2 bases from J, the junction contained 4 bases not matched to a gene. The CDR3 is CASSQTSGGPTDTQYF. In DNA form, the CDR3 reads TGCGCCAGCAGCCAGACTAGCGGGGGGCCCACAGATACGCAGTATTTT.

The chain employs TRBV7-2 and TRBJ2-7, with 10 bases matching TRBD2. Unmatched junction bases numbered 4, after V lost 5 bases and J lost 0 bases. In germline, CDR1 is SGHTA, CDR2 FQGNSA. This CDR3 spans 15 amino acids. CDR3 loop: CASSLASGSSYEQYF. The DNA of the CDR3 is TGTGCCAGCAGCCTGGCTAGCGGGAGCTCCTACGAGCAGTACTTC.